Presented here are 22 T cell receptor beta chains from one specimen sequenced in a study of T cell responses to AZD1222 COVID-19 vaccine. TCRdb's copy holds only in-frame clones and misses some; the assay was immunoSEQ multiplex PCR. The data contain 120,000 or so clones, roughly 85% of them singletons. The source was peripheral blood, collected on day 0 of AZD1222 vaccination. The receptors shown here come from an adult in good health.

The V gene is TRBV7-2, the J gene TRBJ2-4; TRBD1 is a possible D gene (7 bases). The CDR3 spans 16 residues. Germline CDR1 and CDR2: SGHTA and FQGNSA. Between the trimmed V and J ends, which lost 5 bases and 6 bases, there was a span of 20 bases. CDR3 in DNA: TGTGCCAGCAGCCTGAATCAGGGGGGTATAGGAAACATTCAGTACTTC. Its translation is CASSLNQGGIGNIQYF.

V gene TRBV13 combines with J gene TRBJ2-1, with 12 bases aligning to TRBD2. CDR3 length: 16 amino acids. V lost 5 bases and J lost 3; bases outside the gene matches: 5. Germline-derived CDR1 and CDR2 are PRHDT and FYEKMQ (reference sequence). The CDR3 nucleotides read TGTGCCAGCAGCCTCCGGACTAGCGGGATCTACAATGAGCAGTTCTTC. It yields the protein CASSLRTSGIYNEQFF.

This clone was picked up a small number of times. DNA for the CDR3: TGTGCCAGTAGTTTAAGGTTGGAGAACACTGAAGCTTTCTTT. Translation: CASSLRLENTEAFF. This rearrangement joins TRBV19 to TRBJ1-1; D call uncertain. CDR3 length: 14 residues. Germline CDR1 LNHDA, CDR2 SQIVND (reference sequence). V lost 5 bases and J lost 1, with 11 bases in between.

The V call is TRBV5-1, the J call TRBJ2-5; TRBD1 matches 7 bases. With 7 bases clipped from V and 3 bases from J, the junction kept 12 bases outside the gene matches. CDR1 is SGHRS and CDR2 is YFSETQ in the germline V gene. This CDR3 has 15 residues. The CDR3 DNA is TGCGCCAGCGCTTACCTGGCCGGGACAGAAGAGACCCAGTACTTC. Amino acid sequence: CASAYLAGTEETQYF.

This chain uses TRBV3-1 (or the pseudogene TRBV3-2) with TRBJ2-1; 9 bases map to TRBD2. This CDR3 spans 16 amino acids. Trimming cost V 0 bases and J 6 bases; bases outside gene matches: 6. Per germline, CDR1 LGHDT and CDR2 YNNKEL (reference sequence). The CDR3 loop reads CASSQDRLAGTNEQFF. CDR3 DNA: TGTGCCAGCAGCCAAGATCGTCTAGCGGGAACCAATGAGCAGTTCTTC.

A few counts support this clone. The chain joins TRBV6-5 to TRBJ2-5; 8 nucleotides line up with TRBD2. Germline-derived CDR1 and CDR2 are MNHEY and SVGAGI. There are 13 residues in the CDR3. After removal of 10 bases from V and 5 bases from J, the junction contained 9 bases not matched to a gene. The CDR3 sequence: CATQGAGGETQYF. CDR3 DNA sequence: TGTGCCACCCAAGGGGCGGGGGGTGAGACCCAGTACTTC.

This chain joins TRBV6-5 and TRBJ2-7; perhaps D is TRBD1 or TRBD2 (6 bases each). The germline V gene encodes CDR1 MNHEY and CDR2 SVGAGI. V dropped 0 bases and J dropped 5 bases, with 17 bases sitting between them. This CDR3 has 16 amino acids. CDR3 DNA: TGTGCCAGCAGTTACTCTTTTAGCGGACAGCAGCACGAGCAGTACTTC. Encoded protein: CASSYSFSGQQHEQYF.

The CDR3: CASSLFNSPYTF. Here the CDR3 DNA reads TGTGCCAGCAGCCTTTTTAATTCCCCCTACACCTTC. This rearrangement joins TRBV6-5 to TRBJ1-2, with unresolved D. Trimming pared 6 bases from V and 10 bases from J, leaving 15 bases between. The CDR3 length is 12 residues. CDR1 is MNHEY and CDR2 is SVGAGI in the germline V gene.

The chain carries TRBV7-3 and TRBJ1-1; D is unresolved. The ends were cut back, 2 bases at V and 2 bases at J, with 3 bases in the middle. This CDR3 region has 12 residues. CDR1 is SGHTA and CDR2 is FQGTGA in the germline V gene. The CDR3 nucleotides are TGTGCCAGCAGCTTACTAAACACTGAAGCTTTCTTT. Translation: CASSLLNTEAFF.

The chain is built from TRBV7-3 and TRBJ1-1, with 7 bases aligning to TRBD1. The CDR3 covers 17 residues. Germline V gives CDR1 SGHTA, CDR2 FQGTGA. V was pared by 5 bases and J by 0 bases, with 12 bases of the junction left unmatched. Here the CDR3 DNA reads TGTGCCAGCAGCATTGACGGGACAGTCCGAATGAACACTGAAGCTTTCTTT. Its protein product is CASSIDGTVRMNTEAFF.

The chain couples TRBV7-9 to TRBJ1-2; no reliable D call. V was cut by 1 base and J by 4 bases, with 10 bases left in between. The germline V gene encodes CDR1 SEHNR and CDR2 FQNEAQ (reference sequence). The CDR3 consists of 14 residues. CDR3 nucleotide sequence: TGTGCCAGCAGCTTAGGGGAGGGAGGCTATGGCTACACCTTC. Protein: CASSLGEGGYGYTF.

This rearrangement joins TRBV7-3 to TRBJ2-1; no definite D call. CDR3 length: 15 residues. V lost 0 bases to trimming and J lost 4 bases, with 10 bases between them. Germline lookup yields CDR1 SGHTA and CDR2 FQGTGA. CDR3 amino acids: CASSLTADGYNEQFF. CDR3 DNA: TGTGCCAGCAGCTTAACCGCGGACGGGTACAATGAGCAGTTCTTC.

The chain employs TRBV6-5 and TRBJ1-5, with 12 bases fitting TRBD1. With 6 bases clipped from V and 9 bases from J, the junction kept 9 bases outside the gene matches. The germline V gene has CDR1 MNHEY and CDR2 SVGAGI. The CDR3 has 15 amino acids. The CDR3, as DNA: TGTGCCAGCAGCCGCCGGGACAGGGGGCAGGCGCCCCAGCATTTT. Amino acid sequence: CASSRRDRGQAPQHF.

V and J are TRBV24-1 and TRBJ2-1; D may be TRBD1 or TRBD2 (6 bases each). Trimming took off 11 bases at V and 7 bases at J, with 14 bases between the two ends. In germline, CDR1 is KGHDR, CDR2 SFDVKD. The CDR3 loop spans 12 amino acids. CDR3 DNA: TGTGCCATTGAGGAGGGGGGAAATGAGCAGTTCTTC. The encoded protein is CAIEEGGNEQFF.

The J gene is TRBJ1-3, the V gene TRBV29-1; D uncertain. The CDR3 is 13 residues long. The V gene lost 2 bases and the J gene lost 2 bases, with 7 bases spanning the gap. Germline values: CDR1 SQVTM, CDR2 ANQGSEA. The CDR3 region is CSVEKGTGNTIYF. Here the CDR3 DNA reads TGCAGCGTTGAAAAGGGCACTGGAAACACCATATATTTT.

The J gene is TRBJ2-5, the V gene TRBV5-4, with 11 bases that match TRBD2. Germline assignment: CDR1 SGHNT and CDR2 YYREEE (reference sequence). The CDR3 spans 16 residues. With V trimmed by 6 bases and J by 0 bases, 7 bases remained unmatched. CDR3 coding DNA: TGTGCCAGCACCTTTGGACTAGCGGGCAACCAAGAGACCCAGTACTTC. This sequence encodes CASTFGLAGNQETQYF.

The V gene is TRBV6-5, the J gene TRBJ1-2; no clear D gene. The ends were cut back, 2 bases at V and 6 bases at J, with 16 bases in the middle. The CDR3 is made up of 15 amino acids. CDR1 MNHEY and CDR2 SVGAGI come from the germline V gene. CDR3 loop: CASSYRRRGLDGYTF. CDR3 coding DNA: TGTGCCAGCAGTTACCGTAGACGAGGGTTGGATGGCTACACCTTC.

This clone has just one count. The J gene is TRBJ2-7, the V gene TRBV19; weak D call: TRBD1 (5 bases). The CDR3 extends over 15 amino acids. CDR1 is LNHDA, CDR2 SQIVND, per germline (reference sequence). V was trimmed by 3 bases and J by 6 bases, leaving 18 bases between them. The CDR3 DNA reads TGTGCCAGTAGTATTGACAGCGCTTTGCCGGGCGAGCAGTACTTC. It is translated as CASSIDSALPGEQYF. Full variable domain (rest looked up from reference TRBV19 and TRBJ2-7): DGGITQSPKYLFRKEGQNVTLSCEQNLNHDAMYWYRQDPGQGLRLIYYSQIVNDFQKGDIAEGYSVSREKKESFPLTVTSAQKNPTAFYLCASSIDSALPGEQYFGPGTRLTVT.

The chain recombines TRBV20-1 with TRBJ1-4; D gene ambiguous. Trimming removed 3 bases from V and 0 bases from J, with 5 bases in between. The CDR3 loop spans 13 amino acids. CDR1 is DFQATT, CDR2 SNEGSKA, per germline (reference sequence). CDR3 coding DNA: TGCAGTGCTAGTAGGACAACTAATGAAAAACTGTTTTTT. It is translated as CSASRTTNEKLFF.

The CDR3 region has the DNA TGTGCCAGCAGCTTACGGGGGGCAGCCAACTATGGCTACACCTTC. It encodes CASSLRGAANYGYTF. The chain carries TRBV7-2 and TRBJ1-2; D may be TRBD1 (6 bases). The CDR3 consists of 15 residues. Trimming left V 2 bases short and J 2 bases short, with 12 bases between. Looked up from germline, CDR1 is SGHTA and CDR2 is FQGNSA.

This rearrangement joins TRBV5-6 to TRBJ1-6; TRBD1 aligns across 7 bases. CDR1 SGHDT and CDR2 YYEEEE come from the germline V gene. V was clipped by 1 base and J by 9 bases; unmatched bases: 1. CDR3 length: 13 residues. CDR3 loop: CASSLTGASPLHF. CDR3 DNA: TGTGCCAGCAGCTTGACAGGGGCTTCACCCCTCCACTTT.

The chain has TRBV12-3 or TRBV12-4 and TRBJ1-5, with TRBD1 as a possible D gene (5 bases). The CDR3 has 12 residues. CDR3 in amino acids: CAAEGSNQPQHF. CDR3 sequence (DNA): TGTGCAGCAGAGGGGAGCAATCAGCCCCAGCATTTT.